This T cell receptor beta chain comes out of a study of control samples from healthy donors and cancer patients. Per germline, CDR1 MDHEN and CDR2 SYDVKM. This CDR3 spans 15 amino acids. V was pared by 5 bases and J by 0 bases, with 11 bases between. The data were produced by immunoSEQ multiplex PCR, yet TCRdb's version contains in-frame clones alone and is incomplete. The data contain some 70,000 clones, over 80% of them singletons. The sequence derives from a man between 60 and 75 years old in good health. The sequencing input was blood. The J gene is TRBJ2-4, the V gene TRBV28; D unresolved. The CDR3 DNA reads as TGTGCCAGCAGTGGAGAGATTCTAGCCAAAAACATTCAGTACTTC. It is translated as CASSGEILAKNIQYF.